This TCR gamma chain was retrieved from a study of intestinal T cells in coeliac disease. The sample holds a few counts of this clone. The TCRdb record carries a much larger clone's protein, which differs from this DNA's translation at residue 5; a read error is the likely cause, and the protein listed here is the DNA translation. Using around 200 ng of biopsy DNA, TRG was amplified with LymphoTrack primers. TCRdb re-called the multiplex PCR reads using CATT. The sample carries some 730 gamma-chain clones, 45% to 50% recorded once. Germline V gene lookup returns CDR1 EGSTGY and CDR2 YDSYTSSV. CDR3 length equals 11 residues. Genomic DNA came from ten approximately 5-µm formalin-fixed paraffin-embedded scrolls per case.

The sample taken for sequencing was a duodenal biopsy. The genes are TRGV4 and TRGJ1 or TRGJ2. This sequence originates from a human donor with celiac disease. The CDR3 sequence: CATWGGRRKLF. Here the CDR3 DNA reads TGTGCCACCTGGGGTGGGCGGCGGAAACTCTTT.